Shown below are 20 T cell receptor beta chains from a single sample sequenced in a study of cytomegalovirus exposure and HLA in healthy donors. PCR employed 60 Vbeta and 13 Jbeta primers. Using immunoSEQ multiplex PCR, the repertoire was profiled, and TCRdb retains in-frame clones only, with some absent. The profile covers over 150,000 clones, with approximately 70% appearing a single time and 4.5% to 5.5% taken by the ten largest. Sequencing input: PBMCs. These receptors were taken from a woman aged 18-29 years in good health and CMV-seropositive.

This clone was seen more than once but under ten times. The J gene is TRBJ2-1, the V gene TRBV6-4; D not resolved. Per the germline V gene, CDR1 is MRHNA and CDR2 is SNTAGT. Trimming removed 0 bases at V and 4 bases at J, with 7 bases between. The CDR3 sequence is 14 residues long. CDR3 DNA sequence: TGTGCCAGCAGTGACTCTGCGGATTACAATGAGCAGTTCTTC. It translates to CASSDSADYNEQFF.

This clone was seen more than once but under ten times. V gene TRBV19 combines with J gene TRBJ1-5; no definite D call. V was pared by 9 bases and J by 7 bases, with 19 bases between. The CDR3 is 14 residues long. The germline gives CDR1 LNHDA, CDR2 SQIVND (reference sequence). CDR3 sequence reads: CASHSSQIRQPQHF. In nucleotides, the CDR3 is TGTGCCAGCCATAGTAGCCAGATTCGCCAGCCCCAGCATTTT.

The gene calls are TRBV5-4 and TRBJ2-1; D possibly corresponds to TRBD1 (5 bases). V shed 1 base and J shed 9 bases, with 11 bases lying between them. This CDR3 is built from 13 residues. Germline loops: CDR1 SGHNT, CDR2 YYREEE (reference sequence). CDR3 sequence: CASSLQGSGEQFF. The CDR3 DNA follows: TGTGCCAGCAGCTTGCAGGGAAGTGGTGAGCAGTTCTTC.

The rearrangement uses TRBV6-5 and TRBJ2-7; 8 nucleotides agree with TRBD1. After removal of 6 bases from V and 3 bases from J, the junction contained 10 bases not matched to a gene. CDR1 is MNHEY and CDR2 is SVGAGI in the germline V gene. CDR3 length equals 15 residues. For the CDR3, the DNA is TGTGCCAGCAGAACAGGGACAGGCCTCCACTACGAGCAGTACTTC. It translates to CASRTGTGLHYEQYF.

This clone was counted once. V and J are TRBV9 and TRBJ2-1, with a tentative D call TRBD2 (6 bases). The V end lost 2 bases, the J end lost 1 base, and 13 bases lay between the germline ends. The CDR3 covers 16 residues. Germline CDR1 SGDLS, CDR2 YYNGEE. The CDR3 region is CASSVLGGASYNEQFF. CDR3 DNA sequence: TGTGCCAGCAGCGTTCTTGGCGGGGCTTCCTACAATGAGCAGTTCTTC.

The rearrangement links TRBV4-2 to TRBJ2-4; 9 bases are shared with TRBD2. Germline V gene data show CDR1 as LGHNA and CDR2 as YNFKEQ. Germline trimming cut 0 bases from V and 4 bases from J; bases unmatched to any gene: 7. The CDR3 covers 17 residues. The CDR3 DNA reads TGTGCCAGCAGCCAAGACTGGCTAGCGGGGTGGAAAAACATTCAGTACTTC. Translating it yields CASSQDWLAGWKNIQYF.

The rearrangement uses TRBV4-3 and TRBJ1-2; 8 bases line up with TRBD1. CDR1 is LGHNA and CDR2 is YSLEER in the germline V gene. The V and J ends lost 0 bases and 8 bases, in that order; junction bases with no gene match: 8. There are 15 residues in the CDR3. The CDR3 DNA reads as TGCGCCAGCAGCCAAGATCGGACAGGGCCTTTCGGCTACACCTTC. Translated: CASSQDRTGPFGYTF.

This chain links TRBV6-1 with TRBJ2-5, with D possibly being TRBD2 (7 bases). CDR1 and CDR2 from the germline V gene are MNHNS and SASEGT. With 0 bases removed from V and 4 bases from J, the gap between germline ends came to 15 bases. The CDR3 sequence is 16 residues long. The DNA for the CDR3 is TGTGCCAGCAGTGAAGCGGTTAGGGGGGGTCGAGAGACCCAGTACTTC. This codes for CASSEAVRGGRETQYF.

This chain uses TRBV5-6 with TRBJ2-7; D gene unclear. The CDR3 runs to 16 residues. V shed 4 bases and J shed 2 bases, with 19 bases lying between them. The germline CDR1 and CDR2 sequences are SGHDT and YYEEEE. Written as DNA, the CDR3 is TGTGCCAGCAGCCAGATGGCCCGACTCGATCCCTACGAGCAGTACTTC. Translation: CASSQMARLDPYEQYF.

The chain has TRBV7-9 and TRBJ1-2, with D perhaps TRBD1 (6 bases). The CDR3 is 13 amino acids. Germline CDR1 SEHNR, CDR2 FQNEAQ (reference sequence). Trimming pared 5 bases from V and 4 bases from J, leaving 11 bases between. In DNA, the CDR3 is TGTGCCAGCAGCCCCGGACAGCTCTATGGCTACACCTTC. Translation: CASSPGQLYGYTF.

The chain is built from TRBV15 and TRBJ1-4, with a weak D call TRBD1 (5 bases). The CDR3 length is 12 residues. With 5 bases removed from V and 8 bases from J, the gap between germline ends came to 9 bases. Germline lookup yields CDR1 LNHNV and CDR2 YYDKDF (reference sequence). The CDR3 DNA sequence: TGTGCCACCAGCCCCCGGGGGGAAAAACTGTTTTTT. It translates to CATSPRGEKLFF.

J is TRBJ2-7 and V is TRBV4-1; 7 nucleotides match TRBD1. Germline CDR1 is MGHRA and CDR2 is YSYEKL. V dropped 0 bases and J dropped 2; count of bases not matched to a gene: 1. CDR3 length equals 14 residues. The CDR3 DNA follows: TGCGCCAGCAGCCAAGAGACAGGGACCTACGAGCAGTACTTC. Protein: CASSQETGTYEQYF.

The gene calls are TRBV28 and TRBJ1-4; D is perhaps TRBD1 (5 bases). Trimming shortened V by 6 bases and J by 8 bases, and 10 bases separated the two germline ends. Germline V gives CDR1 MDHEN, CDR2 SYDVKM. The CDR3 loop spans 12 amino acids. This chain's CDR3 is CASSGGGEKLFF. CDR3 DNA sequence: TGTGCCAGCAGCGGGGGGGGAGAAAAACTGTTTTTT. Full variable domain (missing parts from reference TRBV28 and TRBJ1-4): DVKVTQSSRYLVKRTGEKVFLECVQDMDHENMFWYRQDPGLGLRLIYFSYDVKMKEKGDIPEGYSVSREKKERFSLILESASTNQTSMYLCASSGGGEKLFFGSGTQLSVL.

The chain employs TRBV7-6 and TRBJ1-3; D is ambiguous. There are 14 residues in the CDR3. Germline V gene data show CDR1 as SGHVS and CDR2 as FNYEAQ. V dropped 1 base and J dropped 4 bases, with 8 bases sitting between them. CDR3 nucleotide sequence: TGTGCCAGCAGCTTAGGAGGGAAGGGAAACACCATATATTTT. Translation gives CASSLGGKGNTIYF.

This chain joins TRBV5-1 and TRBJ2-3; D remains ambiguous. CDR3 length: 14 amino acids. Trimming cost V 1 base and J 3 bases, with 9 bases left between them. Germline V gene data show CDR1 as SGHRS and CDR2 as YFSETQ. The CDR3 sequence is CASSLISGTDTQYF. The CDR3 nucleotides read TGCGCCAGCAGCTTGATTTCCGGGACAGATACGCAGTATTTT.

A few counts support this clone. The chain employs TRBV29-1 and TRBJ1-1; D gene unclear. The CDR3 spans 14 residues. Deletions cut 6 bases from V and 0 bases from J, with 14 bases between. Per the germline V gene, CDR1 is SQVTM and CDR2 is ANQGSEA. CDR3 sequence (DNA): TGCAGCGTGACCAGAGGTAGTATGAACACTGAAGCTTTCTTT. Protein: CSVTRGSMNTEAFF. The full variable domain, completed using reference TRBV29-1 and TRBJ1-1, is SAVISQKPSRDICQRGTSLTIQCQVDSQVTMMFWYRQQPGQSLTLIATANQGSEATYESGFVIDKFPISRPNLTFSTLTVSNMSPEDSSIYLCSVTRGSMNTEAFFGQGTRLTVV.

CDR3 nucleotide sequence: TGTGCCAGCAGTTCCACTAGGTACGAGCAGTACTTC. Translating gives CASSSTRYEQYF. J is TRBJ2-7 and V is TRBV6-5; D possibly corresponds to TRBD2 (5 bases). The V gene's germline CDR1 is MNHEY and CDR2 SVGAGI. Trimming removed 4 bases at V and 4 bases at J, with 8 bases between. This CDR3 spans 12 amino acids.

The V and J genes are TRBV7-9 and TRBJ2-3; 9 nucleotides align to TRBD1. The CDR3 loop spans 16 amino acids. Germline V gives CDR1 SEHNR, CDR2 FQNEAQ (reference sequence). V shed 4 bases and J 3 bases; nucleotides not matched to a gene: 8. CDR3 loop: CASSSTGGIITDTQYF. The CDR3 DNA is TGTGCCAGCAGCTCGACAGGGGGAATAATTACAGATACGCAGTATTTT. The full variable domain, completed using reference TRBV7-9 and TRBJ2-3, is DTGVSQNPRHKITKRGQNVTFRCDPISEHNRLYWYRQTLGQGPEFLTYFQNEAQLEKSRLLSDRFSAERPKGSFSTLEIQRTEQGDSAMYLCASSSTGGIITDTQYFGPGTRLTVL.

This clone was recorded once. The chain recombines TRBV5-6 with TRBJ2-1, with D maybe TRBD2 (5 bases). The CDR3 length is 15 residues. Germline assignment: CDR1 SGHDT and CDR2 YYEEEE. V shed 4 bases and J shed 0 bases, with 11 bases lying between them. CDR3 sequence reads: CASSPGGSSYNEQFF. The CDR3 DNA is TGTGCCAGCAGCCCTGGAGGTAGCTCCTACAATGAGCAGTTCTTC.

J is TRBJ2-6 and V is TRBV4-3; D is perhaps TRBD2 (5 bases). Germline CDR1 and CDR2: LGHNA and YSLEER. Trimming cost V 1 base and J 2 bases, with 6 bases left between them. This CDR3 has 15 residues. The CDR3 coding sequence is TGCGCCAGCAGCCAAGGGGGAGCTGGGGCCAACGTCCTGACTTTC. It codes for CASSQGGAGANVLTF.